There are a few counts of the clone carrying this T cell receptor (beta chain). This record belongs to a study of T-cell reconstitution after alpha-beta-depleted transplantation in children. The CDR3 contains 14 residues. V shed 4 bases and J shed 6 bases, with 13 bases lying between them. Germline V gene data show CDR1 as MNHEY and CDR2 as SMNVEV (reference sequence). The authors prepared the TCRbeta library with unique molecular identifiers. TCRdb re-analysed the PCR reads in MiXCR, keeping a single row per CDR3 protein. The sample yields some 220,000 distinct CDR3 sequences, approximately 9% seen once.

The receptor was isolated from a human donor who donated a stem cell graft to a child with acute lymphoblastic leukemia. The specimen was PBMCs from the stem cell graft donor, collected from the stem cell graft. The chain has TRBV27 and TRBJ1-5, with a weak D call TRBD1 (5 bases). CDR3 protein: CASSSSGLGQPQHF. The CDR3 DNA is TGTGCCAGCAGTTCCTCAGGGTTGGGTCAGCCCCAGCATTTT.